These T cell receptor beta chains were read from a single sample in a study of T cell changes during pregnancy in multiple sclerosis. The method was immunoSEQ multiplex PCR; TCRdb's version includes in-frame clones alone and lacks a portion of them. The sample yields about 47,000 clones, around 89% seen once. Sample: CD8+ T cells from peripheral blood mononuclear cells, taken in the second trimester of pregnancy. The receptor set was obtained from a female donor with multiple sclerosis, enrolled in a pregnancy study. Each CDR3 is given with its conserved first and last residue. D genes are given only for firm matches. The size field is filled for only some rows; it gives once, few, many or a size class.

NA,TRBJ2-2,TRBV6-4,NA,CASSDSIGAGELFF,TGTGCCAGCAGTGACTCGATAGGGGCCGGGGAGCTGTTTTTT
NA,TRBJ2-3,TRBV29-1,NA,CSPKEGSTDTQYF,TGCAGCCCTAAGGAGGGGAGCACAGATACGCAGTATTTT
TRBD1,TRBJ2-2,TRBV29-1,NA,CSAGQGIGELFF,TGCAGCGCCGGACAGGGAATCGGGGAGCTGTTTTTT
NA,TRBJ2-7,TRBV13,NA,CASSLDDSYEQYF,TGTGCCAGCAGCTTAGACGACAGCTACGAGCAGTACTTC
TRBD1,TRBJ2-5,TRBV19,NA,CASSFGTGSLGETQYF,TGTGCCAGTAGTTTCGGGACAGGCTCTTTGGGGGAGACCCAGTACTTC
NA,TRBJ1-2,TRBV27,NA,CASSPLEGEDYGYTF,TGTGCCAGCAGTCCCCTTGAGGGAGAAGACTATGGCTACACCTTC
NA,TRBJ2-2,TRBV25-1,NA,CASSESLRDTGELFF,TGTGCCAGCAGTGAATCTTTGCGGGACACCGGGGAGCTGTTTTTT
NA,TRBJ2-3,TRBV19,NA,CASSMRTAGTDTQYF,TGTGCCAGTAGTATGAGGACAGCGGGGACAGATACGCAGTATTTT
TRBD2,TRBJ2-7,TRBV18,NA,CASSQSGGTIYEQYF,TGTGCCAGCTCCCAGAGCGGGGGGACGATCTACGAGCAGTACTTC
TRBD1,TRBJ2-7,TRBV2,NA,CASRLIGGTGDEQYF,TGTGCCAGCAGACTTATTGGCGGGACAGGTGACGAGCAGTACTTC
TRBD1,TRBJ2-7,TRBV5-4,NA,CASSLGHQGQGTYEQYF,TGTGCCAGCAGCTTAGGGCACCAGGGACAGGGGACCTACGAGCAGTACTTC
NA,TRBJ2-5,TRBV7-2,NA,CASSSLETQYF,TGTGCCAGCAGCTCCCTAGAGACCCAGTACTTC
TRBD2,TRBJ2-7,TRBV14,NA,CASSQESSGGYEQYF,TGTGCCAGCAGCCAAGAGTCTAGCGGGGGTTACGAGCAGTACTTC
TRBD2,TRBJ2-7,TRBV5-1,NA,CASSLASGGEKSYEQYF,TGCGCCAGCAGCCTCGCTAGTGGGGGGGAAAAGTCCTACGAGCAGTACTTC
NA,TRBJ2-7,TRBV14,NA,CASSQDTRLDHYEQYF,TGTGCCAGCAGCCAAGATACGAGACTAGACCACTACGAGCAGTACTTC
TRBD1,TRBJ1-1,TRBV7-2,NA,CASSQGGFEAFF,TGTGCCAGCAGCCAGGGGGGTTTTGAAGCTTTCTTT
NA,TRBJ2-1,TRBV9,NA,CASSVWGDNEQFF,TGTGCCAGCAGCGTCTGGGGGGACAATGAGCAGTTCTTC
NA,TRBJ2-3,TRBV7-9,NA,CASNQRGGAADTQYF,TGTGCCAGCAACCAAAGAGGGGGGGCCGCAGATACGCAGTATTTT
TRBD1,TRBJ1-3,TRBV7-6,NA,CASSPGQVKSSGNTIYF,TGTGCCAGCAGCCCCGGACAGGTTAAGAGCTCTGGAAACACCATATATTTT
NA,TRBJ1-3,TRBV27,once,CASSVGHSGNTIYF,TGTGCCAGCAGTGTGGGGCACTCTGGAAACACCATATATTTT
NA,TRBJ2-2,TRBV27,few,CASSLFVRGPGHLTGELFF,TGTGCCAGCAGTTTGTTCGTCAGGGGACCGGGACACCTTACCGGGGAGCTGTTTTTT
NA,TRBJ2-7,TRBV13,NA,CASSFRVYEQYF,TGTGCCAGCAGCTTCAGGGTTTACGAGCAGTACTTC
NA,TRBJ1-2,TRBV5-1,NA,CASSFYMTGVGYGYTF,TGCGCCAGCAGCTTTTACATGACAGGAGTAGGATATGGCTACACCTTC
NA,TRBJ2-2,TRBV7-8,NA,CASSLDGTPAGELFF,TGTGCCAGCAGCTTAGATGGGACACCCGCCGGGGAGCTGTTTTTT
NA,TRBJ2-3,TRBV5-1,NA,CASSLGEGTDTQYF,TGCGCCAGCAGCCTGGGGGAGGGCACAGATACGCAGTATTTT
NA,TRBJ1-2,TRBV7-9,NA,CATPRTEGYTF,TGTGCCACCCCGCGGACTGAAGGCTACACCTTC
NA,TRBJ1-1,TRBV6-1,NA,CASFAGTEAFF,TGTGCCAGTTTTGCGGGAACTGAAGCTTTCTTT
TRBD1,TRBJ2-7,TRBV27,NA,CASSSGTGDYEQYF,TGTGCCAGCAGTTCCGGGACAGGGGACTACGAGCAGTACTTC
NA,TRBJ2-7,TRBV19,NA,CASSIDGYEQYF,TGTGCCAGTAGTATAGACGGCTACGAGCAGTACTTC
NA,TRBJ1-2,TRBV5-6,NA,CASSSTPLRGDYGYTF,TGTGCCAGCAGCTCCACTCCTCTCAGGGGCGACTATGGCTACACCTTC
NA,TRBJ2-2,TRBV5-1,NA,CASSLHTGELFF,TGCGCCAGCAGCTTGCATACCGGGGAGCTGTTTTTT
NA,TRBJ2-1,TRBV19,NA,CASSISWLLGLNEQFF,TGTGCCAGTAGTATAAGCTGGCTACTTGGGCTCAATGAGCAGTTCTTC
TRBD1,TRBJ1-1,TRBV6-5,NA,CASRTRDRGYAEAFF,TGTGCCAGCAGGACCAGGGACAGGGGGTACGCTGAAGCTTTCTTT
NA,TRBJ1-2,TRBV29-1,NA,CSVISYGEVNYGYTF,TGCAGCGTCATCAGCTACGGGGAGGTAAACTATGGCTACACCTTC
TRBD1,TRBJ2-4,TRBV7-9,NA,CASSLGTGGKNIQYF,TGTGCCAGCAGCTTAGGGACAGGGGGCAAAAACATTCAGTACTTC
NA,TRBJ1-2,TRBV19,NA,CASSISPGRHGYTF,TGTGCCAGTAGTATATCCCCAGGGAGGCATGGCTACACCTTC
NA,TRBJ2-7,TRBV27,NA,CASSFGSGYEQYF,TGTGCCAGCAGTTTTGGGAGCGGATACGAGCAGTACTTC
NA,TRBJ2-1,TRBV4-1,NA,CASSQSGIRNEQFF,TGCGCCAGCAGCCAATCAGGAATTCGGAATGAGCAGTTCTTC
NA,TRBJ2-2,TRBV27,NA,CASSLLSGAGELFF,TGTGCCAGCAGTTTACTATCAGGGGCCGGGGAGCTGTTTTTT
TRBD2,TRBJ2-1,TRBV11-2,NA,CASSLAGTSGGSSYNEQFF,TGTGCCAGCAGCTTAGCCGGGACTAGCGGGGGGTCCTCCTACAATGAGCAGTTCTTC
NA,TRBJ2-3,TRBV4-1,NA,CASSQDLSSTDTQYF,TGCGCCAGCAGCCAAGATCTCAGTTCCACAGATACGCAGTATTTT